This note documents a single T cell receptor beta chain sequence. Breast cancer patients provided tissue from their axillary draining lymph nodes. Trimming removed 5 bases from V and 0 bases from J, with 10 bases in between. Germline loops: CDR1 SNHLY, CDR2 FYNNEI. This CDR3 spans 15 amino acids. The data were taken from a study of breast tumors, draining lymph nodes, adjacent tissues. TCRdb redid the calling of the multiplex PCR reads with MiXCR, one entry per CDR3 protein. The sample consists of about 150,000 distinct CDR3 sequences, about 31% of them appearing once. Sequencing was done on a sample of axillary lymph node tissue. The J gene is TRBJ2-2, the V gene TRBV2; D gene ambiguous. The source of this sequence is a female donor with breast cancer. Some clones in this sample may be carry-over from other donors' samples. The CDR3, as DNA: TGTGCCAGCAGTCTCGGCTCTCCGAACACCGGGGAGCTGTTTTTT. This codes for CASSLGSPNTGELFF.